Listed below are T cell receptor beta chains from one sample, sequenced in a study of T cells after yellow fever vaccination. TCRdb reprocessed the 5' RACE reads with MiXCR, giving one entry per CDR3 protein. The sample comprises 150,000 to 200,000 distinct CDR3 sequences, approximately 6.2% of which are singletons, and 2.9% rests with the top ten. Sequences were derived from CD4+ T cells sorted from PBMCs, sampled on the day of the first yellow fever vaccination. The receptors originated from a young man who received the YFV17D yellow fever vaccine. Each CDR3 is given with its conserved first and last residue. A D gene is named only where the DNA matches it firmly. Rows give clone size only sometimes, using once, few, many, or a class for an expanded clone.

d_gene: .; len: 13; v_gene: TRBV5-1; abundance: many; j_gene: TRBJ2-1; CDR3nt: TGCGCCAGCAGCTTGGGGTGGCAGAATGAGCAGTTCTTC; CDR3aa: CASSLGWQNEQFF
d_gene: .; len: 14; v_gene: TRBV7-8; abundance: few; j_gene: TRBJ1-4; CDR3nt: TGTGCCAGCAGCTCGACATATTTGTTTGAAAAACTGTTTTTT; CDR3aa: CASSSTYLFEKLFF
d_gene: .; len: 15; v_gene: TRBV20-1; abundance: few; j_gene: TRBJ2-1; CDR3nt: TGCAGTGGAGGGGTCCCCGGAAGCTCCTACAATGAGCAGTTCTTC; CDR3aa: CSGGVPGSSYNEQFF
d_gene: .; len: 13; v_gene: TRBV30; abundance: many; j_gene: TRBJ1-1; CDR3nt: TGTGCCTGGGCCCAGAGGCTGAACACTGAAGCTTTCTTT; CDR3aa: CAWAQRLNTEAFF
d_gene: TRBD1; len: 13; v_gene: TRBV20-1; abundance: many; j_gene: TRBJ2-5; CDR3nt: TGCAGTGCTAGTCAGGGACAGCGAGAGACCCAGTACTTC; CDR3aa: CSASQGQRETQYF
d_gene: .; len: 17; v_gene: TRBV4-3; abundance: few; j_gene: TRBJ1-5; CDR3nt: TGCGCCAGCAGCCAAGATACCGCGGGCCGACGGGATCAGCCCCAGCATTTT; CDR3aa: CASSQDTAGRRDQPQHF
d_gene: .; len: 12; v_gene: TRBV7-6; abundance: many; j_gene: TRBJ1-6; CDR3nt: TGTGCCAGCAGCTTCGTAGGGTCACCCCTCCACTTT; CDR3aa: CASSFVGSPLHF
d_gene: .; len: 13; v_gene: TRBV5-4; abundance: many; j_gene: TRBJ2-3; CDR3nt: TGTGCCAGCAGTCGGGACAGCACAGATACGCAGTATTTT; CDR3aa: CASSRDSTDTQYF
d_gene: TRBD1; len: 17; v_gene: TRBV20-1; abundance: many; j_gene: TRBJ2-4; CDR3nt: TGCAGTGCTAGCCACAGGGGCCTGAAACTAGCCAAAAACATTCAGTACTTC; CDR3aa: CSASHRGLKLAKNIQYF
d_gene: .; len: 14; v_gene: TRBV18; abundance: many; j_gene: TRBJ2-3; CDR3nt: TGTGCCAGCTCGTCCGGACTAACCCAAGATACGCAGTATTTT; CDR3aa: CASSSGLTQDTQYF
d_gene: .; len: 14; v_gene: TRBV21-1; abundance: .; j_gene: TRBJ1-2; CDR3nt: TGTGCCAGCAGCCTACCGTCCGGGGGAGAAGGCTACACCTTC; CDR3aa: CASSLPSGGEGYTF
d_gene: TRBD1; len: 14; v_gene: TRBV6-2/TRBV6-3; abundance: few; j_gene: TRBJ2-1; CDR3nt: TGTGCCAGCAGAGTGGACAGGCCGGAGAATGAGCAGTTCTTC; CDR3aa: CASRVDRPENEQFF
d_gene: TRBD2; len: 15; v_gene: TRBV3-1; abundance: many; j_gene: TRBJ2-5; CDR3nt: TGTGCCAGCAGCCAGCGGGGGGGCCTGGGAGAGACCCAGTACTTC; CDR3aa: CASSQRGGLGETQYF
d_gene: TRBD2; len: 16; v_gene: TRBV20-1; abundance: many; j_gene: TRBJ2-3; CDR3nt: TGCAGTGCTAGTCAAGGCCTAGCGGGCAGCACAGATACGCAGTATTTT; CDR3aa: CSASQGLAGSTDTQYF
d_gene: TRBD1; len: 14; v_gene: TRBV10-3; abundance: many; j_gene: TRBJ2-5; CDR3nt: TGTGCCATCAGCCTCCGGGACAGCCAAGAGACCCAGTACTTC; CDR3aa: CAISLRDSQETQYF
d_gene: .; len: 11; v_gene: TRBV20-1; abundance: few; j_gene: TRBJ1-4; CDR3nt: TGCAGCGCGGAGAGCGATGAAAAACTGTTTTTT; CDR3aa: CSAESDEKLFF
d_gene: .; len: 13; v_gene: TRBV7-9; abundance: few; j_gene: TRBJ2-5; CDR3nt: TGTGCCAGCAGCTTTACTGGGGGAGAGACCCAGTACTTC; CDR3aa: CASSFTGGETQYF
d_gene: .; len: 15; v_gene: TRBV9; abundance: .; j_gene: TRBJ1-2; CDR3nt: TGTGCCAGCAGCGCAGTCCAGGGAGGGCTTTATGGCTACACCTTC; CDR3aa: CASSAVQGGLYGYTF
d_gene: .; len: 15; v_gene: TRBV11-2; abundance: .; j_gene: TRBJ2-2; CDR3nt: TGTGCCAGCAGCCCTAGCCCGGGGGCAGGGGGGGAGCTGTTTTTT; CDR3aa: CASSPSPGAGGELFF
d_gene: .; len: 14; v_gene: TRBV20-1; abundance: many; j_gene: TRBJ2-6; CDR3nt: TGCAGTGCTGTAACTAGCTCTGGGGCCAACGTCCTGACTTTC; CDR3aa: CSAVTSSGANVLTF
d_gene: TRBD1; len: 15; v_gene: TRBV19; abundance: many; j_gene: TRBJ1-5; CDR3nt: TGTGCCAGTAGGATCCTCGACAGGGCGGGTCAGCCCCAGCATTTT; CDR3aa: CASRILDRAGQPQHF
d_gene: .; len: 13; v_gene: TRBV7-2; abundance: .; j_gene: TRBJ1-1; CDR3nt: TGTGCCAGCAGTAGAAGTGAGGTGACTGAAGCTTTCTTT; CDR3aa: CASSRSEVTEAFF
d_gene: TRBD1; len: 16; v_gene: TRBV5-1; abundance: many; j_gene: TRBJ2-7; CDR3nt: TGCGCCAGCGCCTTTGGCGTGGCGGGACAGGGTTCCGAGCAGTACTTC; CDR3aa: CASAFGVAGQGSEQYF
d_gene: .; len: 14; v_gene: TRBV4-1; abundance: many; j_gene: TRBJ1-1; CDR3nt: TGCGCCAGCAGCCTTCTAGGGATGAACACTGAAGCTTTCTTT; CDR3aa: CASSLLGMNTEAFF
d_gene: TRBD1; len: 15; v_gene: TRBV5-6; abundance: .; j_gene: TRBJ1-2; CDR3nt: TGTGCCAGCAGCTCCCGGGACAGGGGGCGTGATGGCTACACCTTC; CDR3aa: CASSSRDRGRDGYTF
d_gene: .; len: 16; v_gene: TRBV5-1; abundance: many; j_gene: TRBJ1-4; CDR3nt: TGCGCCAGCAGCTTTTCTCCAGGAACCGTAGGTGAAAAACTGTTTTTT; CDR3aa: CASSFSPGTVGEKLFF
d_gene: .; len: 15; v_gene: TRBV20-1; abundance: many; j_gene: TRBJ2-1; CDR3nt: TGCAGTGCAACTTTCGGGGGAGCCCCCTACAATGAGCAGTTCTTC; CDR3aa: CSATFGGAPYNEQFF
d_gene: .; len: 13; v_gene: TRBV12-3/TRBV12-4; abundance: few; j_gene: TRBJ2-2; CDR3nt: TGTGCCAGCAGTTTACAGCGCACCGGGGAGCTGTTTTTT; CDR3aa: CASSLQRTGELFF
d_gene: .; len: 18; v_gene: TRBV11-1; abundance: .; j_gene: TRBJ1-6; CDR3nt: TGTGCCAGCAGCTCAAGGACGGCTTTAAGCTCCTATAATTCACCCCTCCACTTT; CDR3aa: CASSSRTALSSYNSPLHF
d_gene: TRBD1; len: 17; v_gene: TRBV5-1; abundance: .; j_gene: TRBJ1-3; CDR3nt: TGCGCCAGCAGCTTCACTGGACAGGCCAACTCTGGAAACACCATATATTTT; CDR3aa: CASSFTGQANSGNTIYF
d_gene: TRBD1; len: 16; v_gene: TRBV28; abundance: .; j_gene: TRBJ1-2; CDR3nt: TGTGCCAGCAGTACCATCAGGGGGGCAAGTGATTATGGCTACACCTTC; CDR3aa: CASSTIRGASDYGYTF
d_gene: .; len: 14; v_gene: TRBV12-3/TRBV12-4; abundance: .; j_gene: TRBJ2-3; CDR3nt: TGTGCCACCACTCCCGGAGTTCGGCCAGATACGCAGTATTTT; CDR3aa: CATTPGVRPDTQYF
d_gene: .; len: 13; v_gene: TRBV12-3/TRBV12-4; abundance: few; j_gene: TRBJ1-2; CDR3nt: TGTGCCAGCAGTGTAGGACCGACCTATGGCTACACCTTC; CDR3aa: CASSVGPTYGYTF
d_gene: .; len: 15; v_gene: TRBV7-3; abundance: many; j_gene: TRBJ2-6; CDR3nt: TGTGCCAGCAGCTTAATGGGAACTGGGGCCAACGTCCTGACTTTC; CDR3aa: CASSLMGTGANVLTF
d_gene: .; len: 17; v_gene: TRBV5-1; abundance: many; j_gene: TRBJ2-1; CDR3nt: TGCGCCAGCAGCTTGGGGGGCCGGGACCTGGCCTACAATGAGCAGTTCTTC; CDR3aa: CASSLGGRDLAYNEQFF
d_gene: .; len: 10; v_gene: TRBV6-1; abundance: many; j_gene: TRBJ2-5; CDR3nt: TGTGCCAGCCCGCGAGAGACCCAGTACTTC; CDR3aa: CASPRETQYF
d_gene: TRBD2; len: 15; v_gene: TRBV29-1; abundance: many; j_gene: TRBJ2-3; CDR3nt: TGCAGCGCTCCGGGACTAGCGGGGGCGTCAGATACGCAGTATTTT; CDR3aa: CSAPGLAGASDTQYF
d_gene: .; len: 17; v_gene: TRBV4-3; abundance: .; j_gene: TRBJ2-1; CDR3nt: TGCGCCAGCAGCCTTAGGAGAGGGTTGAGCTCCTACAATGAGCAGTTCTTC; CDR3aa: CASSLRRGLSSYNEQFF
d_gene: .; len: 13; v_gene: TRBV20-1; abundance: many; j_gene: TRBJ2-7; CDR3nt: TGCAGTGCTGAGGGGCTACCAACCTACGAGCAGTACTTC; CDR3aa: CSAEGLPTYEQYF
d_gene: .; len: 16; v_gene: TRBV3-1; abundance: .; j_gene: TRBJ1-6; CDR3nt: TGTGCCAGCAGCGGCGGGGCGAACAGCCACTATTCACCCCTCCACTTT; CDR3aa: CASSGGANSHYSPLHF